The subject of this entry is one T cell receptor (beta chain). This clone's antigen is unknown. The junction departs from the called germline gene at one end, perhaps through a read error. This sample was included in a study of blood T cell repertoires in COVID-19 (dated by TCRdb to about 2020). At the level of the whole study: Collaborator samples came from the United States, Italy and Spain and covered acute and convalescent phases of COVID-19. The samples were drawn from two sources: the first 160 participants of the ongoing ImmuneRACE study, and some 1,300 subjects contributed by 6 global collaborators. The material from the prospective study consisted of cDNA or gDNA derived from T cells, B-cell-depleted T cells, or PBMCs. The dataset comprised deeply sampled blood TCRbeta repertoires from subjects exposed to, actively infected with, or recovered from COVID-19. The repertoires were released in a freely available public database meant as a resource for research on the immune response to SARS-CoV-2. Where available, HLA class I and class II types were taken from metadata supplied by the sample provider and were not determined by assay-based typing. The sample metadata nearly always contained a de-identified subject ID, COVID-19 status, age in years and sex.

Sequences SGHNT (CDR1) and YYREEE (CDR2) are obtained from the germline V gene (reference sequence). The CDR3 runs 15 residues from the cysteine to the phenylalanine. CDR3 DNA only is kept here, 45 bases in frame from base 1. The collaborating institutions used their own protocols to collect whole blood in K2EDTA tubes. Collaborator samples were shipped for TCRbeta analysis as frozen whole blood, isolated PBMCs, or DNA extracted from either sample type. TCRbeta CDR3 regions were amplified from genomic DNA using the immunoSEQ Assay, a bias-controlled multiplex PCR. The authors' pipeline ran thus. Within the assay, amplification of reference gene primers was used to estimate how many nucleated cells each sample contained. Sequence reads were collapsed and filtered to measure the absolute abundance of every unique TCRbeta CDR3 rearrangement. Productive Simpson clonality was computed per sample as the square root of Simpson's diversity index over productive rearrangements. Sourced from immuneACCESS, this table was stored by TCRdb with only in-frame sequences that have V and J called. A share of the clones is absent; for the studies checked, an unresolved V gene accounts for under half, and the remainder has no known explanation. The V and J calls and clone size come from that table; D and trimming were worked out from the DNA. The table for this sample lists about 270,000 clones; approximately 87% of them were counted only once. Less than 3% of the sample comes from the top ten.

Summary of the overall study and its limitations: How much clinical and demographic metadata was included differed by source and by participant, and the metadata was provided uncurated.

The receptor comes from a woman in her forties or fifties with acute or convalescent COVID-19. This sequence uses TRBV5-4 and TRBJ2-7; 13 bases in between match TRBD2. Sequencing input: peripheral blood. The DNA reads as follows: TGTGCCAGCAGTTTGGGACTAGCGGGATCCTACGAGCAGTACTTC. The resulting protein is CASSLGLAGSYEQYF.